The 17 T cell receptor beta chains below were found in one sample sequenced in a study of vaccination effects on CD4 cells after COVID-19 (dated by TCRdb to 2022 to 2024). The ViraFEST assay stimulated PBMC with viral peptide pools and then used TCR sequencing to identify antigen-specific CD4+ T cell clonotypes by expansion. After roughly 11 days of culture, CD4+ T cells were isolated with the EasySep CD4+ T cell isolation kit. Two doses of either the BNT162b2 or the mRNA-1273 mRNA SARS-CoV-2 vaccine were administered to participants. Libraries came from the immunoSEQ multiplex PCR assay. The table was pulled from immuneACCESS by TCRdb, which kept in-frame rearrangements only. Such tables lose some clones; where checked, under half of the loss comes from unresolved V genes, and the rest has no known cause. The sample table records 25,000 to 40,000 clones; about two thirds of these occur just once. Clones ranked in the top ten supply 8.7% of the sample.

These receptors have no identified antigens. This specimen consisted of CD4+ T cells from PBMCs cultured with SARS-CoV-2 spike peptides, obtained after COVID-19 vaccination. In the paper's terms, the cell subset or site label means: SARS-CoV-2 spike overlapping peptide pool stimulation. The receptors originated from a human donor who received a COVID-19 vaccine.

The chain combines TRBV11-2 with TRBJ1-6; TRBD1 might be the D (5 bases). The CDR3 extends over 16 amino acids. The V end was cut by 2 bases, the J end by 7 bases, with 15 bases between. In germline, CDR1 is SGHAT, CDR2 FQNNGV. Here the CDR3 reads CASSLNVGVGNSPLHF. As DNA, the CDR3 is TGTGCCAGCAGCTTAAATGTGGGGGTCGGGAATTCACCCCTCCACTTT.

The V and J genes are TRBV12-3 or TRBV12-4 and TRBJ1-2; D is unclear. The V gene lost 3 bases and the J gene lost 6 bases, with 8 bases spanning the gap. CDR3 length: 12 amino acids. The CDR3 coding sequence is TGTGCCAGCAGTTTCATTGGGGATGGCTACACCTTC. This sequence encodes CASSFIGDGYTF.

The count of this clone is one. This chain links TRBV29-1 with TRBJ2-3; TRBD2 matches 9 bases. Germline CDR1 reads SQVTM; CDR2 reads ANQGSEA. Trimming took 4 bases from V and 1 from J; bases not matched to a gene: 6. The CDR3 loop spans 15 amino acids. The CDR3: CSVARTSEGTDTQYF. As DNA, the CDR3 is TGCAGCGTTGCCAGGACTAGCGAGGGCACAGATACGCAGTATTTT.

The chain carries TRBV5-6 and TRBJ2-3, with D possibly TRBD2 on 6 matching bases. The CDR3 is made up of 13 amino acids. Germline values: CDR1 SGHDT, CDR2 YYEEEE. Trimming removed 2 bases at V and 6 bases at J, with 10 bases between. CDR3 coding DNA: TGTGCCAGCAGCTTCGGGAGAGCCGATACGCAGTATTTT. As protein: CASSFGRADTQYF.

A single count supports this clone. V is TRBV2 and J is TRBJ2-3, with 12 bases that match TRBD2. Germline V gene lookup returns CDR1 SNHLY and CDR2 FYNNEI. The length of the CDR3 is 16 residues. The ends lost 8 bases at V and 1 base at J; junction bases unmatched: 7. This chain's CDR3 is CASRSPSGGGTDTQYF. The CDR3 nucleotides read TGTGCCAGCCGTTCTCCTAGCGGGGGGGGCACAGATACGCAGTATTTT.

Only one count was recorded for this clone. This chain connects TRBV24-1 to TRBJ2-5; D is unclear. This CDR3 region has 13 residues. Germline CDR1 KGHDR, CDR2 SFDVKD. Trimming took off 5 bases at V and 5 bases at J, with 11 bases between the two ends. The CDR3 DNA follows: TGTGCCACCAGTGCCCCGGACCCTGAGACCCAGTACTTC. This sequence encodes CATSAPDPETQYF.

The CDR3 is CASSVLENTEAFF. The CDR3 nucleotides are TGTGCCAGCAGTGTATTGGAAAACACTGAAGCTTTCTTT. The chain is built from TRBV2 and TRBJ1-1; D gene ambiguous. The CDR3 is 13 residues long. The V gene lost 4 bases and the J gene lost 2 bases, with 8 bases spanning the gap. CDR1 and CDR2 from the germline V gene are SNHLY and FYNNEI.

This chain connects TRBV11-2 to TRBJ2-7; 12 bases line up with TRBD2. The V gene's germline CDR1 is SGHAT and CDR2 FQNNGV. The CDR3 extends over 15 amino acids. The ends lost 4 bases at V and 6 bases at J; junction bases unmatched: 7. DNA of the CDR3: TGTGCCAGCAGCTCATCTAGCGGGGGGGGCGGCGAGCAGTACTTC. Its protein product is CASSSSSGGGGEQYF.

This clone was counted a single time. This chain connects TRBV5-1 to TRBJ2-5; 7 bases agree with TRBD2. The CDR3 spans 15 residues. Germline V gives CDR1 SGHRS, CDR2 YFSETQ. The V segment lost 6 bases and the J segment 0 bases; nucleotides outside the gene matches: 8. The CDR3 DNA is TGCGCCAGCACCTATGGCGGGGGTAACCAAGAGACCCAGTACTTC. Residues: CASTYGGGNQETQYF.

This clone has only one observation. This chain connects TRBV5-1 to TRBJ2-3; TRBD1 aligns across 12 bases. This CDR3 has 19 amino acids. Germline CDR1 reads SGHRS; CDR2 reads YFSETQ. After removal of 0 bases from V and 5 bases from J, the junction contained 13 bases not matched to a gene. The CDR3 loop reads CASSLDQAMGQGARDTQYF. The CDR3 DNA sequence: TGCGCCAGCAGCTTGGATCAGGCTATGGGACAGGGGGCGAGAGATACGCAGTATTTT.

The sample holds a few counts of this clone. The DNA of the CDR3 is TGTGCCGGTCGGGCCATCATCTCTGGAAACACCATATATTTT. It specifies CAGRAIISGNTIYF. The genes are TRBV27 and TRBJ1-3, with no clear D. V shed 11 bases and J shed 0 bases, with 14 bases lying between them. This CDR3 is 14 amino acids long. CDR1 and CDR2 from the germline V gene are MNHEY and SMNVEV (reference sequence).

This chain joins TRBV6-5 and TRBJ1-2, with unresolved D. V gave up 0 bases and J gave up 8 bases, with 10 bases separating them. This CDR3 contains 13 residues. Germline V gene lookup returns CDR1 MNHEY and CDR2 SVGAGI. CDR3 in DNA: TGTGCCAGCAGTTACTCGGGCGGCAGGGGCTACACCTTC. Protein product: CASSYSGGRGYTF.

This clone was seen a single time. The chain is built from TRBV5-1 and TRBJ1-2; TRBD1 matches 11 bases. Trimming removed 0 bases from V and 8 bases from J; junction bases left unmatched: 6. The CDR3 has 15 residues. CDR1 is SGHRS and CDR2 is YFSETQ in the germline V gene. For the CDR3, the DNA is TGCGCCAGCAGCTTGGGGGACAGGGGGTATGGCGGCTACACCTTC. This sequence encodes CASSLGDRGYGGYTF.

This clone came up a few times. V is TRBV27 and J is TRBJ1-1; D is possibly TRBD1 (5 bases). CDR1 is MNHEY and CDR2 is SMNVEV in the germline V gene (reference sequence). The CDR3 has 15 amino acids. V was pared by 3 bases and J by 1 base, with 12 bases between. The CDR3 DNA is TGTGCCAGCAGTTTTCTATCAAGGGGGAACACTGAAGCTTTCTTT. It encodes CASSFLSRGNTEAFF.

This rearrangement joins TRBV19 to TRBJ1-1, with D perhaps matching TRBD1 (6 bases). Deletions cut 6 bases from V and 0 bases from J, with 14 bases between. CDR3 size: 15 residues. Germline values: CDR1 LNHDA, CDR2 SQIVND (reference sequence). In DNA, the CDR3 is TGTGCCAGTAGCCCCAGAACAGGGATGAACACTGAAGCTTTCTTT. It specifies CASSPRTGMNTEAFF.

The chain links TRBV9 to TRBJ2-7; D not resolved. Germline V gene sequence: CDR1 SGDLS, CDR2 YYNGEE. The CDR3 contains 13 residues. V lost 2 bases, J lost 4 bases, and 10 bases lay in between. CDR3 DNA sequence: TGTGCCAGCAGCGTGAGCCCCGGGTACGAGCAGTACTTC. It yields the protein CASSVSPGYEQYF.

This chain links TRBV6-5 with TRBJ2-3, with D uncertain. CDR3 length equals 15 residues. Per germline, CDR1 MNHEY and CDR2 SVGAGI. V lost 4 bases and J lost 2, with 13 bases in between. The CDR3 region is CASSFKGQTTDTQYF. CDR3 coding DNA: TGTGCCAGCAGTTTTAAGGGCCAGACCACAGATACGCAGTATTTT.